Presented here are 21 T cell receptor beta chains from one specimen sequenced in a study of glioma-infiltrating T cells after dendritic cell vaccination. Noted time point: after dendritic cell vaccination, including at tumor progression/relapse. This table comes from immunoSEQ multiplex PCR, and its TCRdb copy is limited to in-frame clones, with some not included. This sample has more than 95,000 clones, with about 85% found just once. The sample in question was blood, obtained after dendritic cell vaccination. The receptor source for this set is a human donor with glioblastoma.

J is TRBJ2-1 and V is TRBV30; tentative D call: TRBD1 (5 bases). The CDR3 is 14 residues long. V shed 3 bases and J shed 7 bases, with 16 bases lying between them. CDR1 is GTSNPN and CDR2 is SVGIG in the germline V gene (reference sequence). CDR3 sequence reads: CAWRSDSVRNEQFF. For the CDR3, the DNA is TGTGCCTGGAGAAGTGACAGTGTGAGAAATGAGCAGTTCTTC.

The chain employs TRBV18 and TRBJ1-2; D remains unclear. Deletions cut 2 bases from V and 4 bases from J, with 17 bases between. The CDR3 consists of 16 residues. Germline V gene sequence: CDR1 KGHSH, CDR2 LQKENI. CDR3 in DNA: TGTGCCAGCTCACCATATCATGATTACAGTTCCTATGGCTACACCTTC. This sequence encodes CASSPYHDYSSYGYTF.

The CDR3 spells CAISLDRVRSPLHF. In DNA, the CDR3 is TGTGCCATCAGCCTGGACAGGGTAAGGTCACCCCTCCACTTT. The chain combines TRBV10-3 with TRBJ1-6; TRBD1 matches 8 bases. The CDR3 covers 14 residues. J was trimmed by 10 bases and V by 6 bases; bases with no gene match: 8. Germline V lookup: CDR1 ENHRY, CDR2 SYGVKD.

This clone was seen only a few times. The CDR3 nucleotides read TGTGCCAGTAGTATAGTAGGGCCTAGGGGAACCCGACCCTACGAGCAGTACTTC. This sequence encodes CASSIVGPRGTRPYEQYF. The chain employs TRBV19 and TRBJ2-7; maybe TRBD1 (5 bases). V lost 1 base and J lost 2, with 21 bases in between. The CDR3 totals 18 residues. From germline, CDR1 is LNHDA and CDR2 SQIVND (reference sequence).

The rearrangement uses TRBV27 and TRBJ2-1; 8 nucleotides agree with TRBD1. V shed 5 bases and J 3 bases; nucleotides not matched to a gene: 12. Germline loops: CDR1 MNHEY, CDR2 SMNVEV (reference sequence). This CDR3 contains 17 residues. The CDR3, as DNA: TGTGCCAGCAGTACCGGACAGGGTGGTTCTCTCTACAATGAGCAGTTCTTC. Encoded protein: CASSTGQGGSLYNEQFF.

The V call is TRBV19, the J call TRBJ1-4; weak D call: TRBD1 (6 bases). Germline lookup yields CDR1 LNHDA and CDR2 SQIVND (reference sequence). V was shortened by 3 bases and J by 6 bases, with 8 bases between the two germline ends. This CDR3 comprises 13 residues. The CDR3 loop reads CASSINRDEKLFF. The DNA of the CDR3 is TGTGCCAGTAGTATCAACAGGGATGAAAAACTGTTTTTT.

The chain has TRBV7-3 and TRBJ2-2; the D gene is possibly TRBD2 (5 bases). V lost 2 bases and J lost 4, with 8 bases in between. Per the germline V gene, CDR1 is SGHTA and CDR2 is FQGTGA. This CDR3 region has 14 residues. This chain's CDR3 is CASSLWESTGELFF. DNA of the CDR3: TGTGCCAGCAGCTTATGGGAGAGCACCGGGGAGCTGTTTTTT.

The chain joins TRBV7-8 to TRBJ2-2; D unclear. The ends were cut back, 1 base at V and 6 bases at J, with 6 bases in the middle. The CDR3 consists of 13 residues. Germline values: CDR1 SGHVS, CDR2 FQNEAQ. The CDR3 is CASSLVVPGELFF. The CDR3 nucleotides read TGTGCCAGCAGCTTAGTCGTCCCCGGGGAGCTGTTTTTT. Full variable domain (remainder filled in from reference TRBV7-8 and TRBJ2-2): GAGVSQSPRYKVAKRGQDVALRCDPISGHVSLFWYQQALGQGPEFLTYFQNEAQLDKSGLPSDRFFAERPEGSVSTLKIQRTQQEDSAVYLCASSLVVPGELFFGEGSRLTVL.

This clone was recorded a few times. V is TRBV10-3 and J is TRBJ1-3; D gene unclear. Germline V CDR1 and CDR2: ENHRY, SYGVKD. The V and J ends lost 0 bases and 8 bases respectively, with 11 bases between them. There are 14 residues in the CDR3. The chain's CDR3 is CAISESGLGDTIYF. As DNA, the CDR3 is TGTGCCATCAGTGAGTCGGGCCTCGGGGACACCATATATTTT.

This chain uses TRBV14 with TRBJ2-1; 8 bases are shared with TRBD2. Germline CDR1 is SGHDN and CDR2 is FVKESK. J gave up 8 bases and V 5 bases, and 14 bases lay outside the gene matches. The CDR3 length is 16 residues. The CDR3 DNA sequence: TGTGCCAGCAGCAAACAACCGGGACTAGGGGCCGATGAGCAGTTCTTC. Residues: CASSKQPGLGADEQFF.

This clone was found once. This chain joins TRBV29-1 and TRBJ2-3; D unresolved. CDR3 length equals 11 residues. Germline values: CDR1 SQVTM, CDR2 ANQGSEA. Trimming cost V 5 bases and J 1 base, with 4 bases left between them. Written as DNA, the CDR3 is TGCAGCGTTCAGGGCACAGATACGCAGTATTTT. It specifies CSVQGTDTQYF.

V gene TRBV7-3 combines with J gene TRBJ1-2; 9 nucleotides line up with TRBD1. From germline, CDR1 is SGHTA and CDR2 FQGTGA. The CDR3 is made up of 21 amino acids. The V and J ends lost 1 base and 8 bases, in that order; junction bases with no gene match: 26. CDR3 sequence reads: CASSLRVLERAGTGRTAGYTF. CDR3 nucleotides: TGTGCCAGCAGCTTAAGGGTGCTTGAAAGAGCAGGGACAGGGCGTACTGCGGGCTACACCTTC.

V usage is TRBV5-1 and J usage is TRBJ2-3; D is perhaps TRBD1 (5 bases). Trimming cost V 2 bases and J 0 bases, with 16 bases left between them. From germline, CDR1 is SGHRS and CDR2 YFSETQ. The CDR3 totals 17 residues. The CDR3 nucleotides are TGCGCCAGCAGCTTCAGATTACAGGCGATTAGCACAGATACGCAGTATTTT. It specifies CASSFRLQAISTDTQYF.

V is TRBV5-1 and J is TRBJ2-7; 10 bases fit TRBD1. This CDR3 spans 12 amino acids. The J segment lost 11 bases and the V segment lost 0 bases, leaving 2 bases of the junction unmatched. The V gene's germline CDR1 is SGHRS and CDR2 YFSETQ. This chain's CDR3 is CASSLAGQGEYF. For the CDR3, the DNA is TGCGCCAGCAGCTTGGCCGGACAGGGGGAGTACTTC. Using reference TRBV5-1 and TRBJ2-7 for the parts outside the CDR3, the full variable domain is KAGVTQTPRYLIKTRGQQVTLSCSPISGHRSVSWYQQTPGQGLQFLFEYFSETQRNKGNFPGRFSGRQFSNSRSEMNVSTLELGDSALYLCASSLAGQGEYFGPGTRLTVT.

This chain joins TRBV7-9 and TRBJ2-5; 13 positions match TRBD2. Germline CDR1 is SEHNR and CDR2 is FQNEAQ (reference sequence). The CDR3 contains 15 residues. J was trimmed by 5 bases and V by 11 bases; bases with no gene match: 11. For the CDR3, the DNA is TGTGCCTCGTCCCTCGGGACTAGCGGGGCGGAGACCCAGTACTTC. Amino acids: CASSLGTSGAETQYF.

The chain combines TRBV6-1 with TRBJ1-3; weak D call: TRBD1 (6 bases). V was pared by 4 bases and J by 0 bases, with 10 bases between. Per germline, CDR1 MNHNS and CDR2 SASEGT. This CDR3 has 15 residues. In nucleotides, the CDR3 is TGTGCCAGCAGTGTTGACAGGAGCTCTGGAAACACCATATATTTT. Its translation: CASSVDRSSGNTIYF.

The chain links TRBV28 to TRBJ2-5; TRBD1 matches 9 bases. The V gene's germline CDR1 is MDHEN and CDR2 SYDVKM. This CDR3 comprises 16 residues. With 7 bases clipped from V and 5 bases from J, the junction kept 14 bases outside the gene matches. The CDR3 coding sequence is TGTGCCAGCAATTTCCGGGGACAGGGAGTAGGTGAGACCCAGTACTTC. Translating it yields CASNFRGQGVGETQYF.

The CDR3 protein is CASGTTYEQYF. DNA of the CDR3: TGTGCTAGCGGGACAACCTACGAGCAGTACTTC. This sequence joins TRBV28 and TRBJ2-7, with 8 bases lining up with TRBD2. The germline V gene encodes CDR1 MDHEN and CDR2 SYDVKM. The CDR3 is made up of 11 amino acids. The full variable domain, rest sourced from reference TRBV28 and TRBJ2-7, is DVKVTQSSRYLVKRTGEKVFLECVQDMDHENMFWYRQDPGLGLRLIYFSYDVKMKEKGDIPEGYSVSREKKERFSLILESASTNQTSMYLCASGTTYEQYFGPGTRLTVT.

This clone was seen just once. The J gene is TRBJ2-1, the V gene TRBV4-1, with TRBD2 matching 11 bases. Germline CDR1 MGHRA, CDR2 YSYEKL. This CDR3 has 16 residues. The junction had 5 bases not matched to a gene; V was cut back by 3 bases and J by 4 bases. In nucleotides, the CDR3 is TGCGCCAGCAGCCAGATAGTAGCGGGAGGGTACAATGAGCAGTTCTTC. This encodes CASSQIVAGGYNEQFF.

This sequence joins TRBV5-1 and TRBJ1-3; D ambiguous. This CDR3 has 15 amino acids. Per the germline V gene, CDR1 is SGHRS and CDR2 is YFSETQ. V was clipped by 0 bases and J by 3 bases, with 10 bases between them. CDR3 protein: CASSLGQAFGNTIYF. The CDR3 DNA is TGCGCCAGCAGCTTGGGGCAGGCCTTTGGAAACACCATATATTTT.

The chain couples TRBV28 to TRBJ2-7; D remains ambiguous. The CDR3 has 17 amino acids. The V gene lost 3 bases and the J gene lost 2 bases, with 20 bases spanning the gap. Germline CDR1 reads MDHEN; CDR2 reads SYDVKM. CDR3 coding DNA: TGTGCCAGCAGTTTGGAGCCTTTTCGACTTTACCCCTACGAGCAGTACTTC. Translating it yields CASSLEPFRLYPYEQYF.